Included here is one T cell receptor beta chain sequence, with context. This entry is derived from a study of blood T cells in healthy people across ages. A second about 7 to 12 cycle PCR used barcoded and J-beta primers. One entry per CDR3 protein, called by TCRdb with MiXCR from the 5' RACE reads. Found here are about 670,000 distinct CDR3 sequences, approximately 52% of them singletons; the top ten hold less than 15%. This CDR3 contains 14 residues. V was shortened by 0 bases and J by 10 bases, with 13 bases between the two germline ends. From germline, CDR1 is PRHDT and CDR2 FYEKMQ (reference sequence).

Source material: blood. The receptor was derived from an elderly woman in good health. This rearrangement joins TRBV13 to TRBJ2-1; maybe TRBD1 (5 bases). The CDR3 sequence is CASSLGRAQGEQFF. The CDR3 DNA sequence: TGTGCCAGCAGCTTAGGCCGGGCCCAGGGAGAGCAGTTCTTC.